The 9 T cell receptor beta chains given below trace back to one sample, sequenced in a study of blood T cell repertoires in COVID-19. Method: immunoSEQ multiplex PCR; TCRdb's copy keeps in-frame clones and lacks some. The sample lists 150,000 to 200,000 clones, approximately 80% occurring once. The sample was PBMCs or T cells enriched from blood (not recorded which). The receptor source for this set is a man in his fifties or sixties who had recovered from COVID-19.

The V call is TRBV18, the J call TRBJ2-2; D gene ambiguous. This CDR3 has 16 residues. V was shortened by 3 bases and J by 2 bases, with 13 bases between the two germline ends. Germline V gene lookup returns CDR1 KGHSH and CDR2 LQKENI. The chain's CDR3 is CASSPGPNSNTGELFF. DNA of the CDR3: TGTGCCAGCTCACCTGGGCCCAACAGCAACACCGGGGAGCTGTTTTTT.

The chain is built from TRBV12-3 or TRBV12-4 and TRBJ1-1, with 8 bases that match TRBD1. CDR3 size: 13 residues. The ends lost 5 bases at V and 5 bases at J; junction bases unmatched: 4. The CDR3 DNA reads TGTGCCAGCAGTATACAGGGGGGGACTGAAGCTTTCTTT. Encoded protein: CASSIQGGTEAFF.

Concerning this clone itself: Other DNA sequences in the same sample also yield this CDR3. The CDR3 is CASSDSTNTGELFF. Written as DNA, the CDR3 is TGTGCCAGCAGTGACTCGACAAACACCGGGGAGCTGTTTTTT. This sequence joins TRBV6-4 and TRBJ2-2, with D unresolved. This CDR3 contains 14 residues. V was clipped by 0 bases and J by 2 bases, with 4 bases between them. Per germline, CDR1 MRHNA and CDR2 SNTAGT.

The CDR3 DNA follows: TGCGCCAGCAGCTCCGACACAGGGGGCACGGATTCACCCCTCCACTTT. Encoded protein: CASSSDTGGTDSPLHF. The genes are TRBV5-1 and TRBJ1-6, with 9 bases fitting TRBD1. The CDR3 has 16 residues. With 3 bases clipped from V and 8 bases from J, the junction kept 9 bases outside the gene matches. Looked up from germline, CDR1 is SGHRS and CDR2 is YFSETQ.

The J gene is TRBJ2-5, the V gene TRBV19; 9 positions agree with TRBD1. Trimming cost V 10 bases and J 0 bases; bases outside gene matches: 6. Germline assignment: CDR1 LNHDA and CDR2 SQIVND (reference sequence). CDR3 length equals 14 residues. As DNA, the CDR3 is TGTGCCACCTCGACAGGGGGTAACCAAGAGACCCAGTACTTC. Encoded protein: CATSTGGNQETQYF.

The genes are TRBV5-5 and TRBJ1-3; TRBD1 matches 7 bases. CDR3 length: 17 amino acids. Per the germline V gene, CDR1 is SGHKS and CDR2 is YYEKEE (reference sequence). Trimming took 4 bases from V and 0 from J; bases not matched to a gene: 10. The chain's CDR3 is CASSRDSRFLSGNTIYF. DNA of the CDR3: TGTGCCAGCAGCCGGGACAGCCGATTTCTCTCTGGAAACACCATATATTTT.

The genes are TRBV5-1 and TRBJ2-3, with 8 bases that match TRBD2. Per germline, CDR1 SGHRS and CDR2 YFSETQ. CDR3 size: 15 residues. Unmatched junction bases numbered 11, after V lost 5 bases and J lost 6 bases. CDR3 loop: CASRGASGSVDTQYF. The CDR3 DNA follows: TGCGCCAGCAGAGGGGCTAGCGGGTCTGTGGATACGCAGTATTTT. Full variable domain (rest looked up from reference TRBV5-1 and TRBJ2-3): KAGVTQTPRYLIKTRGQQVTLSCSPISGHRSVSWYQQTPGQGLQFLFEYFSETQRNKGNFPGRFSGRQFSNSRSEMNVSTLELGDSALYLCASRGASGSVDTQYFGPGTRLTVL.

V usage is TRBV19 and J usage is TRBJ2-1; TRBD1 is a possible D gene (5 bases). The CDR3 runs to 15 residues. The V and J ends lost 0 bases and 4 bases respectively, with 10 bases between them. Germline values: CDR1 LNHDA, CDR2 SQIVND (reference sequence). The CDR3 bases are TGTGCCAGTAGTATAGAGGACAAGCCATACAATGAGCAGTTCTTC. This gives the protein CASSIEDKPYNEQFF. Looking up the rest from reference TRBV19 and TRBJ2-1 gives the full variable domain: DGGITQSPKYLFRKEGQNVTLSCEQNLNHDAMYWYRQDPGQGLRLIYYSQIVNDFQKGDIAEGYSVSREKKESFPLTVTSAQKNPTAFYLCASSIEDKPYNEQFFGPGTRLTVL.

The gene calls are TRBV7-9 and TRBJ2-1, with no clear D. Germline CDR1 SEHNR, CDR2 FQNEAQ (reference sequence). V lost 3 bases and J lost 4, with 10 bases in between. The CDR3 is made up of 14 amino acids. CDR3 residues: CASSFRSIYNEQFF. The CDR3 DNA follows: TGTGCCAGCAGCTTTCGGTCTATTTACAATGAGCAGTTCTTC.